This entry lists 12 T cell receptor beta chains sequenced from one sample in a study of blood T cell repertoires in COVID-19. TCRdb's table, derived via immunoSEQ multiplex PCR, lists solely in-frame clones and lacks some. Here the sample spans 310,000 or so clones, 87% being singletons. Sequencing was performed on peripheral blood. These receptor sequences come from a man aged 50 to 59 with active or convalescent COVID-19.

This chain links TRBV11-2 with TRBJ1-1; 9 bases align to TRBD1. Germline V gene data show CDR1 as SGHAT and CDR2 as FQNNGV. The length of the CDR3 is 17 residues. Unmatched junction bases numbered 7, after V lost 1 base and J lost 1 base. The CDR3 DNA is TGTGCCAGCAGCTTAGTGTCACAGGGGGCGCCGAACACTGAAGCTTTCTTT. Translating gives CASSLVSQGAPNTEAFF.

The chain employs TRBV28 and TRBJ2-1; 12 positions agree with TRBD2. The V and J ends lost 6 bases and 5 bases, in that order; junction bases with no gene match: 8. The CDR3 consists of 16 residues. CDR1 is MDHEN and CDR2 is SYDVKM in the germline V gene. The CDR3 loop is CASSSGLAGLNNEQFF. The CDR3 region has the DNA TGTGCCAGCAGCTCAGGACTAGCGGGATTAAACAATGAGCAGTTCTTC.

This chain uses TRBV9 with TRBJ1-2, with 8 bases identical to TRBD1. CDR3 length: 16 amino acids. J gave up 4 bases and V 4 bases, and 12 bases lay outside the gene matches. CDR1 is SGDLS and CDR2 is YYNGEE in the germline V gene. The CDR3 here is CASSTRYGQGFYGYTF. CDR3 nucleotides: TGTGCCAGCAGCACCCGATATGGACAGGGCTTCTATGGCTACACCTTC.

The chain couples TRBV5-1 to TRBJ1-1; TRBD1 matches 10 bases. Trimming at V came to 2 bases and at J to 7 bases, leaving 8 bases not matched to a gene. The germline V gene encodes CDR1 SGHRS and CDR2 YFSETQ. There are 15 residues in the CDR3. In DNA form, the CDR3 reads TGCGCCAGCAGCTTTTCCGGGACAGGGGAAAATGAAGCTTTCTTT. Its protein is CASSFSGTGENEAFF. The full variable domain, completed using reference TRBV5-1 and TRBJ1-1, is KAGVTQTPRYLIKTRGQQVTLSCSPISGHRSVSWYQQTPGQGLQFLFEYFSETQRNKGNFPGRFSGRQFSNSRSEMNVSTLELGDSALYLCASSFSGTGENEAFFGQGTRLTVV.

This rearrangement joins TRBV19 to TRBJ2-1; TRBD1 matches at 12 bases. Germline V gene lookup returns CDR1 LNHDA and CDR2 SQIVND (reference sequence). V lost 5 bases, J lost 7 bases, and 6 bases stayed unmatched. This CDR3 comprises 15 residues. The CDR3 is CASSAGQGAQNEQFF. CDR3 DNA: TGTGCCAGTAGTGCGGGACAGGGGGCGCAAAATGAGCAGTTCTTC.

The rearrangement uses TRBV14 and TRBJ2-1; 7 nucleotides align to TRBD2. V was pared by 4 bases and J by 10 bases, with 7 bases of the junction left unmatched. CDR1 and CDR2 from the germline V gene are SGHDN and FVKESK. The CDR3 runs to 13 residues. CDR3 nucleotides: TGTGCCAGCAGCCGGGGAGCGGGGATGGAGCAGTTCTTC. This gives the protein CASSRGAGMEQFF.

The genes are TRBV30 and TRBJ1-2; D gene uncertain. The ends were cut back, 0 bases at V and 2 bases at J, with 16 bases in the middle. The germline V gene encodes CDR1 GTSNPN and CDR2 SVGIG (reference sequence). The CDR3 has 16 amino acids. As DNA, the CDR3 is TGTGCCTGGAGTGTAACCGGGATTGAGAGAAACTATGGCTACACCTTC. Amino acids: CAWSVTGIERNYGYTF.

This rearrangement joins TRBV28 to TRBJ1-2, with D possibly being TRBD1 (5 bases). Germline loops: CDR1 MDHEN, CDR2 SYDVKM. Trimming pared 3 bases from V and 8 bases from J, leaving 19 bases between. The CDR3 extends over 15 amino acids. Written as DNA, the CDR3 is TGTGCCAGCAGTTTTTCTTCAGGGTCTGTAGGCGGCTACACCTTC. This encodes CASSFSSGSVGGYTF.

This clone showed up just once. The rearrangement joins TRBV9 to TRBJ2-7, with D perhaps matching TRBD2 (5 bases). This CDR3 has 15 amino acids. Germline CDR1 reads SGDLS; CDR2 reads YYNGEE. V shed 4 bases and J shed 5 bases, with 19 bases lying between them. Here the CDR3 reads CASSPREGNNNEQYF. The CDR3 nucleotides read TGTGCCAGCAGCCCAAGAGAGGGAAATAACAACGAGCAGTACTTC.

This sequence joins TRBV5-4 and TRBJ2-1; the D gene is possibly TRBD1 (6 bases). This CDR3 is 15 amino acids long. Germline assignment: CDR1 SGHNT and CDR2 YYREEE (reference sequence). The V end lost 0 bases, the J end lost 3 bases, and 10 bases lay between the germline ends. CDR3 DNA: TGTGCCAGCAGCTTGGATCCAGGGGACTACAATGAGCAGTTCTTC. It specifies CASSLDPGDYNEQFF.

The chain is built from TRBV11-3 and TRBJ2-7, with a weak D call TRBD2 (6 bases). Germline V gives CDR1 SGHNT, CDR2 YENEEA. The CDR3 extends over 15 amino acids. Trimming took off 5 bases at V and 7 bases at J, with 21 bases between the two ends. CDR3 sequence (DNA): TGTGCCAGCAGCCAGGGCGGGGCCCAGGCGGGGGAGCAGTACTTC. This codes for CASSQGGAQAGEQYF.

The V and J genes are TRBV5-4 and TRBJ2-5; 8 nucleotides agree with TRBD2. CDR1 is SGHNT and CDR2 is YYREEE in the germline V gene (reference sequence). This CDR3 is 15 amino acids long. The V gene end was trimmed by 6 bases and the J gene end by 1 base; junction bases not matched to a gene: 8. The CDR3 nucleotides read TGTGCCAGCACCCCCGGGAGGGGGAGCCAAGAGACCCAGTACTTC. It translates to CASTPGRGSQETQYF.